Listed here are 28 T cell receptor beta chains from one sample, sequenced in a study of blood T cell repertoires in COVID-19 (dated by TCRdb to 2019 to 2021). The method was the immunoSEQ multiplex PCR assay. The table comes from immuneACCESS by way of TCRdb, which keeps in-frame sequences with V and J called. Part of the clones is missing from these tables; in studies checked, under half for an unresolved V gene and the rest for unknown reasons. This sample lists fewer than 200,000 clones; under 95% were detected once. Around 5.1% of the sample is in the top ten clones. The sequenced sample was peripheral blood. The receptors shown here come from a young man with COVID-19, enrolled during active disease.

The rearrangement joins TRBV4-1 to TRBJ2-1, with TRBD2 identical over 7 bases. Germline values: CDR1 MGHRA, CDR2 YSYEKL. The V and J ends lost 7 bases and 5 bases, in that order; junction bases with no gene match: 14. This CDR3 comprises 16 residues. The DNA of the CDR3 is TGCGCCAGCAAGCGGAGAGCGGGAATCCGTAACAATGAGCAGTTCTTC. It specifies CASKRRAGIRNNEQFF.

This chain joins TRBV27 and TRBJ2-6; 8 positions agree with TRBD1. From germline, CDR1 is MNHEY and CDR2 SMNVEV (reference sequence). J gave up 4 bases and V 5 bases, and 7 bases lay outside the gene matches. The CDR3 consists of 16 residues. CDR3 protein: CASSTRTGTGANVLTF. The CDR3 bases are TGTGCCAGCAGTACCAGGACAGGGACAGGGGCCAACGTCCTGACTTTC.

V is TRBV7-8 and J is TRBJ2-1; D perhaps matches TRBD2 (5 bases). The CDR3 extends over 14 amino acids. The V end lost 3 bases, the J end lost 3 bases, and 9 bases lay between the germline ends. Germline V gives CDR1 SGHVS, CDR2 FQNEAQ. For the CDR3, the DNA is TGTGCCAGCAGCTTCAGCGGAGACTACAATGAGCAGTTCTTC. Protein sequence: CASSFSGDYNEQFF. The full variable domain, rest sourced from reference TRBV7-8 and TRBJ2-1, is GAGVSQSPRYKVAKRGQDVALRCDPISGHVSLFWYQQALGQGPEFLTYFQNEAQLDKSGLPSDRFFAERPEGSVSTLKIQRTQQEDSAVYLCASSFSGDYNEQFFGPGTRLTVL.

The J gene is TRBJ1-2, the V gene TRBV11-2, with TRBD1 matching 9 bases. Germline CDR1 is SGHAT and CDR2 is FQNNGV. Trimming took 6 bases from V and 6 from J; bases not matched to a gene: 11. This CDR3 is built from 15 residues. The CDR3 region has the DNA TGTGCCAGCAGGGACACCGGGACAGGGTACGATGGCTACACCTTC. Its translation is CASRDTGTGYDGYTF. Using reference TRBV11-2 and TRBJ1-2 for the parts outside the CDR3, the full variable domain is EAGVAQSPRYKIIEKRQSVAFWCNPISGHATLYWYQQILGQGPKLLIQFQNNGVVDDSQLPKDRFSAERLKGVDSTLKIQPAKLEDSAVYLCASRDTGTGYDGYTFGSGTRLTVV.

In this sample, this clone turned up a few times. The chain joins TRBV24-1 to TRBJ2-5; D might be TRBD2 (7 bases). The CDR3 runs 14 residues. Germline loops: CDR1 KGHDR, CDR2 SFDVKD. Trimming left V 4 bases short and J 6 bases short, with 14 bases between. The CDR3 DNA reads TGTGCCACCAGTGACCCCAGCGGGACAAAGACCCAGTACTTC. This sequence encodes CATSDPSGTKTQYF.

V gene TRBV30 combines with J gene TRBJ2-7; TRBD2 agrees at 7 bases. V lost 6 bases and J lost 2; bases outside the gene matches: 4. Germline CDR1 is GTSNPN and CDR2 is SVGIG (reference sequence). CDR3 length equals 12 residues. The CDR3 region is CACSLAAYEQYF. The DNA of the CDR3 is TGTGCCTGTTCGCTAGCGGCCTACGAGCAGTACTTC.

The J gene is TRBJ2-1, the V gene TRBV29-1; D may be TRBD2 (5 bases). CDR1 is SQVTM and CDR2 is ANQGSEA in the germline V gene. The V and J ends lost 7 bases and 9 bases respectively, with 19 bases between them. This CDR3 contains 13 residues. The CDR3 DNA reads as TGCAGCGCTCTCAAGGTTCGGGAACCTGAGCAGTTCTTC. Protein sequence: CSALKVREPEQFF.

The CDR3 sequence is CASSTYPYNEQFF. The CDR3 DNA is TGTGCCAGCAGCACATACCCCTACAATGAGCAGTTCTTC. The rearrangement links TRBV12-3 or TRBV12-4 to TRBJ2-1; D is ambiguous. There are 13 residues in the CDR3. V dropped 6 bases and J dropped 2 bases, with 8 bases sitting between them.

The chain has TRBV4-1 and TRBJ2-1; weak D call: TRBD1 (5 bases). This CDR3 region has 17 residues. Trimming cost V 3 bases and J 0 bases, with 15 bases left between them. Looked up from germline, CDR1 is MGHRA and CDR2 is YSYEKL. The CDR3 reads CASSHYRPQSSYNEQFF. CDR3 in DNA: TGCGCCAGCAGCCATTACAGGCCCCAGAGCTCCTACAATGAGCAGTTCTTC.

Regarding this clone: The same CDR3 can be traced to other DNA sequences in this sample. This rearrangement joins TRBV5-6 to TRBJ1-5; D gene ambiguous. The CDR3 contains 12 residues. Germline CDR1 reads SGHDT; CDR2 reads YYEEEE. Trimming left V 0 bases short and J 5 bases short, with 3 bases between. The CDR3 DNA is TGTGCCAGCAGCTTGGGAGATCAGCCCCAGCATTTT. Protein: CASSLGDQPQHF.

This chain joins TRBV7-8 and TRBJ2-1, with D possibly matching TRBD2 (5 bases). This CDR3 contains 15 residues. V lost 4 bases and J 9 bases, leaving 19 bases between the germline ends. The germline V gene has CDR1 SGHVS and CDR2 FQNEAQ. CDR3 sequence (DNA): TGTGCCAGCAGCTCATTGAGAGGGTCTCGTGGTGAGCAGTTCTTC. Its translation is CASSSLRGSRGEQFF.

The rearrangement joins TRBV5-8 to TRBJ2-7, with unresolved D. The CDR3 runs to 12 residues. Deletions cut 6 bases from V and 1 base from J, with 8 bases between. Germline V gene lookup returns CDR1 SGHTS and CDR2 YDEGEE. The chain's CDR3 is CASTPGSYEQYF. The CDR3 bases are TGTGCCAGCACCCCCGGGTCCTACGAGCAGTACTTC.

The chain combines TRBV10-2 with TRBJ2-1; D is possibly TRBD2 (6 bases). Trimming shortened V by 2 bases and J by 4 bases, and 12 bases separated the two germline ends. The CDR3 runs to 15 residues. CDR1 and CDR2 from the germline V gene are WSHSY and SAAADI. This chain's CDR3 is CASSEPGLGYNEQFF. DNA for the CDR3: TGCGCCAGCAGTGAGCCGGGACTGGGTTACAATGAGCAGTTCTTC.

The chain recombines TRBV6-2 or TRBV6-3 with TRBJ2-1; tentative D call: TRBD2 (6 bases). Germline CDR1 reads MNHEY; CDR2 reads SVGEGT. Deletions cut 5 bases from V and 0 bases from J, with 11 bases between. CDR3 length: 15 residues. In nucleotides, the CDR3 is TGTGCCAGCAGTCCCGGGACTCACTCCTACAATGAGCAGTTCTTC. Translation gives CASSPGTHSYNEQFF.

This chain links TRBV19 with TRBJ2-5, with 8 bases identical to TRBD1. This CDR3 spans 18 amino acids. Per the germline V gene, CDR1 is LNHDA and CDR2 is SQIVND (reference sequence). V shed 5 bases and J 3 bases; nucleotides not matched to a gene: 17. CDR3 residues: CASSPTGELGSKKETQYF. DNA of the CDR3: TGTGCCAGTAGTCCGACAGGGGAACTGGGTTCGAAAAAAGAGACCCAGTACTTC.

The V gene is TRBV29-1, the J gene TRBJ2-7, with 9 bases fitting TRBD1. After removal of 7 bases from V and 3 bases from J, the junction contained 7 bases not matched to a gene. Germline V gene lookup returns CDR1 SQVTM and CDR2 ANQGSEA. This CDR3 has 13 amino acids. This chain's CDR3 is CSARDRDNYEQYF. DNA of the CDR3: TGCAGCGCCCGGGACAGGGATAACTACGAGCAGTACTTC.

As DNA, the CDR3 is TGTGCCAGCAGCTCGTCCGACAGGGGGTTGCACGATACGCAGTATTTT. Residues: CASSSSDRGLHDTQYF. The genes are TRBV7-9 and TRBJ2-3; 9 bases agree with TRBD1. Germline assignment: CDR1 SEHNR and CDR2 FQNEAQ (reference sequence). Trimming cost V 4 bases and J 6 bases; bases outside gene matches: 11. CDR3 length: 16 residues.

As concerns this clone: One junction end does not reproduce the germline sequence, and a read error may be involved. The chain links TRBV27 to TRBJ2-7; 9 bases align to TRBD1. The CDR3 extends over 15 amino acids. Germline lookup yields CDR1 MNHEY and CDR2 SMNVEV (reference sequence). Written as DNA, the CDR3 is TGTGCCAGCAGCTTATTGACAGGGGGGAACTACGAGCAGTACTTC. This sequence encodes CASSLLTGGNYEQYF.

V usage is TRBV27 and J usage is TRBJ1-1; 8 bases are shared with TRBD1. The V gene's germline CDR1 is MNHEY and CDR2 SMNVEV (reference sequence). The CDR3 sequence is 15 residues long. V trimming: 6 bases; J trimming: 6 bases; junction bases outside the gene matches: 12. The CDR3 loop is CASRAWTGKAAEAFF. The CDR3, as DNA: TGTGCCAGCAGGGCCTGGACAGGGAAGGCCGCTGAAGCTTTCTTT.

J is TRBJ2-7 and V is TRBV2; TRBD1 matches 10 bases. V lost 7 bases and J lost 3; bases outside the gene matches: 6. Germline CDR1 SNHLY, CDR2 FYNNEI. The CDR3 contains 14 residues. CDR3 sequence (DNA): TGTGCCAGCAACCGGGACAGGGGTATCTACGAGCAGTACTTC. It specifies CASNRDRGIYEQYF.

J is TRBJ2-1 and V is TRBV5-5; possibly TRBD2 for D (5 bases). There are 16 residues in the CDR3. CDR1 and CDR2 from the germline V gene are SGHKS and YYEKEE (reference sequence). Trimming left V 1 base short and J 9 bases short, with 20 bases between. CDR3 in DNA: TGTGCCAGCAGCTTGATGGCGTGGGAGAGGCATCGTGAGCAGTTCTTC. Translating gives CASSLMAWERHREQFF.

This clone was recorded once. The chain recombines TRBV11-2 with TRBJ2-1; TRBD1 aligns across 10 bases. The CDR3 contains 17 residues. Germline V gene sequence: CDR1 SGHAT, CDR2 FQNNGV. After removal of 5 bases from V and 4 bases from J, the junction contained 11 bases not matched to a gene. Here the CDR3 reads CASSPHLGTGVYNEQFF. The CDR3 DNA sequence: TGTGCCAGCAGCCCTCACCTCGGGACAGGGGTGTACAATGAGCAGTTCTTC.

The rearrangement uses TRBV3-1 (or the pseudogene TRBV3-2) and TRBJ2-5; 7 nucleotides match TRBD2. Trimming at V came to 2 bases and at J to 5 bases, leaving 5 bases not matched to a gene. Germline V gene data show CDR1 as LGHDT and CDR2 as YNNKEL (reference sequence). The CDR3 consists of 14 residues. CDR3 sequence reads: CASSQLAGDETQYF. The DNA of the CDR3 is TGTGCCAGCAGCCAACTTGCGGGAGACGAGACCCAGTACTTC.

The chain couples TRBV5-1 to TRBJ2-5; 14 bases are a match to TRBD2. The V segment lost 3 bases and the J segment 4 bases; nucleotides outside the gene matches: 5. CDR3 size: 16 residues. Germline V gene lookup returns CDR1 SGHRS and CDR2 YFSETQ. The CDR3 sequence is CASSWGLAGVGETQYF. The CDR3, as DNA: TGCGCCAGCAGCTGGGGACTAGCGGGAGTCGGAGAGACCCAGTACTTC.

The V gene is TRBV28, the J gene TRBJ2-6; D gene uncertain. The V gene's germline CDR1 is MDHEN and CDR2 SYDVKM. Trimming removed 2 bases at V and 0 bases at J, with 20 bases between. The length of the CDR3 is 20 residues. CDR3 DNA sequence: TGTGCCAGCAGTTTAAATCAATACTCAGGTACTTCCTCTGGGGCCAACGTCCTGACTTTC. As protein: CASSLNQYSGTSSGANVLTF.

This clone was counted a single time. CDR3 protein: CASSATYSGSNNEQFF. The CDR3 DNA sequence: TGTGCCAGCAGCGCCACATATAGCGGGAGCAACAATGAGCAGTTCTTC. This chain uses TRBV11-2 with TRBJ2-1; TRBD2 matches 9 bases. J lost 5 bases, V lost 5 bases, and 10 bases had no gene match. Looked up from germline, CDR1 is SGHAT and CDR2 is FQNNGV. The CDR3 runs to 16 residues. Full variable domain (rest looked up from reference TRBV11-2 and TRBJ2-1): EAGVAQSPRYKIIEKRQSVAFWCNPISGHATLYWYQQILGQGPKLLIQFQNNGVVDDSQLPKDRFSAERLKGVDSTLKIQPAKLEDSAVYLCASSATYSGSNNEQFFGPGTRLTVL.

The CDR3 DNA follows: TGTGCCAGCAGCTTCTCAGGGGGCACAGATACGCAGTATTTT. Residues: CASSFSGGTDTQYF. J is TRBJ2-3 and V is TRBV7-2; perhaps TRBD1 as D (6 bases). The CDR3 loop spans 14 amino acids. Germline V gene data show CDR1 as SGHTA and CDR2 as FQGNSA. V was cut by 3 bases and J by 1 base, with 8 bases left in between.

The V call is TRBV25-1, the J call TRBJ1-6; weak D call: TRBD1 (6 bases). Germline V lookup: CDR1 MGHDK, CDR2 SYGVNS. The CDR3 extends over 13 amino acids. The V end lost 0 bases, the J end lost 12 bases, and 9 bases lay between the germline ends. DNA of the CDR3: TGTGCCAGCAGTGAATATCAGGGGTTACCCCTCCACTTT. It codes for CASSEYQGLPLHF.